These 2 T cell receptor beta chains were sequenced from one sample in a study of early T cells in non-severe SARS-CoV-2 infection. MiXCR, run by TCRdb on the 5' RACE reads, gives a single entry per CDR3 protein. The sample gives 70,000 or so distinct CDR3 sequences, 12% of which show up once; approximately 1.7% is in the top ten. The material sequenced was whole blood. These receptors all come from an adult who was a healthcare worker with PCR-confirmed SARS-CoV-2 infection or an uninfected control (not recorded which).

This clonotype was counted between two and nine times. The gene calls are TRBV10-3 and TRBJ1-5, with D hard to call. This CDR3 is built from 12 residues. Trimming shortened V by 2 bases and J by 3 bases, and 2 bases separated the two germline ends. In germline, CDR1 is ENHRY, CDR2 SYGVKD. This CDR3 reads CAISENNQPQHF. As DNA, the CDR3 is TGTGCCATCAGTGAGAACAATCAGCCCCAGCATTTT.

This clonotype was observed a few times. The chain has TRBV14 and TRBJ2-2, with TRBD2 identical over 10 bases. The trim removed 3 bases at V and 0 bases at J, leaving 7 bases unmatched. There are 18 residues in the CDR3. CDR1 is SGHDN and CDR2 is FVKESK in the germline V gene. Here the CDR3 DNA reads TGTGCCAGCAGCCACTTTAGCGGGGGGCACACGAACACCGGGGAGCTGTTTTTT. Encoded protein: CASSHFSGGHTNTGELFF.